This T cell receptor (beta chain) was sequenced during a study of T-cell memory formation after mild COVID-19. This CDR3 contains 12 residues. Germline V gene data show CDR1 as SEHNR and CDR2 as FQNEAQ (reference sequence). V lost 4 bases to trimming and J lost 4 bases, with 5 bases between them. 5'RACE with constant-segment primers yielded barcoded, UMI-tagged TCR alpha and TCR beta cDNA libraries. TCRdb reanalysed the 5' RACE reads using MiXCR and keeps one entry per CDR3 protein. The sample contains 450,000 or so distinct CDR3 sequences, roughly 23% of which appear only once. V is TRBV7-9 and J is TRBJ1-5; no clear D. Sample: PBMCs or a T cell subset sorted from them (not recorded which). The source of this sequence is an adult woman who had mild COVID-19 (a few samples of this study predate the infection). Cell type and time point are not known. The CDR3 region has the DNA TGTGCCAGCAGCTCACAAAATCAGCCCCAGCATTTT. It is translated as CASSSQNQPQHF.